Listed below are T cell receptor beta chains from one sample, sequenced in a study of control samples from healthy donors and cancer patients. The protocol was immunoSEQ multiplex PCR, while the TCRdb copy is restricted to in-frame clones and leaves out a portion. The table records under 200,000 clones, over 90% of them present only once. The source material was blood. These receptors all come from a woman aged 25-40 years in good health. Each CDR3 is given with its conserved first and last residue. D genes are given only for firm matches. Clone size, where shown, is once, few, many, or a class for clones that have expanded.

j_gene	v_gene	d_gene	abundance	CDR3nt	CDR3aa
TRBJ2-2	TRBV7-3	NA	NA	TGTGCCAGCAGCTTACAGGGTCGGGAAAACACCGGGGAGCTGTTTTTT	CASSLQGRENTGELFF
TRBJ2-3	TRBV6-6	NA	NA	TGTGCCAGCAGTTACGTCCCAGTGGGTACAGATACGCAGTATTTT	CASSYVPVGTDTQYF
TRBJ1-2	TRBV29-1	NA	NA	TGCAGCGTTGAACGGCCCTGGGGTGGCTACACCTTC	CSVERPWGGYTF
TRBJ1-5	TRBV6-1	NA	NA	TGTGCCAGCAGTGAAGTATGGACAGCCCCCTATAGCAATCAGCCCCAGCATTTT	CASSEVWTAPYSNQPQHF
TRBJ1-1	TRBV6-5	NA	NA	TGTGCCAGCGTGTGGTTAACGGGCATGGGAGCTTTCTTT	CASVWLTGMGAFF
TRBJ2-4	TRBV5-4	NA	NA	TGTGCCAGCAGCCGGCAGGGAGAGGTTGCCAAAAACATTCAGTACTTC	CASSRQGEVAKNIQYF
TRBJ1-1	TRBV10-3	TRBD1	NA	TGTGCCATCACCCTAGGACAGGGAAACACTGAAGCTTTCTTT	CAITLGQGNTEAFF
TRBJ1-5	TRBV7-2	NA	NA	TGTGCCAGCAGCTGGGGAGGACAGTGGAATCAGCCCCAGCATTTT	CASSWGGQWNQPQHF
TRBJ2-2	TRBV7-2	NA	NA	TGTGCCAGCAGCTTCAGAATGGGGCCGACCCGGGAGCTGTTTTTT	CASSFRMGPTRELFF
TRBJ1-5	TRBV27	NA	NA	TGTGCCAGCGGCCTTCATCAGCCCCAGCATTTT	CASGLHQPQHF
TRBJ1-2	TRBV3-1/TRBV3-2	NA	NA	TGTGCCAGCAGCCAAGCACGGACAGTTGATGGCTACACCTTC	CASSQARTVDGYTF
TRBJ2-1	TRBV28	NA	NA	TGTGCCAGCAGTTTGGGGCAGGGTGATGGTAAAGAGCAGTTCTTC	CASSLGQGDGKEQFF
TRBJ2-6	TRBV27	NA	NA	TGTGCCAGCAGTCTAAACCCCCTTATTAGTTGGGGGGCCAACGTCCTGACTTTC	CASSLNPLISWGANVLTF
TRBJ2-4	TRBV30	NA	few	TGTGCCTGGGAAACAGGGGAGGACTCCAAAAACATTCAGTACTTC	CAWETGEDSKNIQYF
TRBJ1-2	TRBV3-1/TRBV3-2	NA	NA	TGTGCCAGCAGCCAAGATGGGAGGGGCTATGGCTACACCTTC	CASSQDGRGYGYTF
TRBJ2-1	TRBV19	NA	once	TGTGCCAGTAGTATAGACAGTCTCAGGAGCCCCTACAATGAGCAGTTCTTC	CASSIDSLRSPYNEQFF
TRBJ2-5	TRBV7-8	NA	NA	TGTGCCAGCAGCCCGGGACTCCTTGGGGAGACCCAGTACTTC	CASSPGLLGETQYF
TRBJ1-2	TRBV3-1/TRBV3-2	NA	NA	TGTGCCAGCAGCCTAACAGCCTATGGCTACACCTTC	CASSLTAYGYTF
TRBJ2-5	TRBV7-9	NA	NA	TGTGCCAGCAGCCCCCTCGGGGTCGGAGAGACCCAGTACTTC	CASSPLGVGETQYF
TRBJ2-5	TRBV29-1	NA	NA	TGCAGCGTTGAGAATAGAGAGACCCAGTACTTC	CSVENRETQYF
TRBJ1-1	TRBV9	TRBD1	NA	TGTGCCAGCAGCACGAGGACAGGGTCGGGCACTGAAGCTTTCTTT	CASSTRTGSGTEAFF
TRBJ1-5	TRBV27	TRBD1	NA	TGTGCCAGCAGTTTAGCCGGGACAGGGTTAAGCAATCAGCCCCAGCATTTT	CASSLAGTGLSNQPQHF
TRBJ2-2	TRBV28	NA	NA	TGTGCCAGCAGTTCACCTCCCGGCGCCGGGGAGCTGTTTTTT	CASSSPPGAGELFF
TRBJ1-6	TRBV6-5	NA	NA	TGTGCCAGCAGTTTAACCTTCGCGGGGTCACCCCTCCACTTT	CASSLTFAGSPLHF
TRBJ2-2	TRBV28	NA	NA	TGTGCCAGCAGTGGGACCTCTCGATATAGCGGGGAGCTGTTTTTT	CASSGTSRYSGELFF
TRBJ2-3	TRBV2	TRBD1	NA	TGTGCCAGCAGTGAGACAGGGGGCTATACAGATACGCAGTATTTT	CASSETGGYTDTQYF
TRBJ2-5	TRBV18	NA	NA	TGTGCCAGCTCACCATACAGGGAGGAGACCCAGTACTTC	CASSPYREETQYF
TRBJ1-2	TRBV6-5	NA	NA	TGTGCCAGCAGTTACTCGAGAGGGGGGGATGGCTACACCTTC	CASSYSRGGDGYTF
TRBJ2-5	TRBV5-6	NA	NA	TGTGCCAGCAGCTTTCGGGGGGCTGAGACCCAGTACTTC	CASSFRGAETQYF
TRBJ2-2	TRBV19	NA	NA	TGTGCCAGTAGTGATCCCTCCGGGGCTGACACCGGGGAGCTGTTTTTT	CASSDPSGADTGELFF
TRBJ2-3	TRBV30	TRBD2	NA	TGTGCCTGGAGGGGCGGAACGGGAGTTCCGGGAGGAGATACGCAGTATTTT	CAWRGGTGVPGGDTQYF
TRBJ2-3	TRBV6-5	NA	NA	TGTGCCAGCAGTTACCAGACCGGCGATACGCAGTATTTT	CASSYQTGDTQYF
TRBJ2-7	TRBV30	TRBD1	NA	TGTGCCTGGAGTGGGACGGGACAGGTCCGTAGGAGCTCCTACGAGCAGTACTTC	CAWSGTGQVRRSSYEQYF
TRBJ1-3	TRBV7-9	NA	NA	TGTGCCAGCAGCCCGGCGTTGCGTGGAAACACCATATATTTT	CASSPALRGNTIYF
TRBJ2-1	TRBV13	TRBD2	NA	TGTGCCAGCAGCATATTAGCGGGGGGCCCCTCCAATGAGCAGTTCTTC	CASSILAGGPSNEQFF
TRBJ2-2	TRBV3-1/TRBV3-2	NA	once	TGTGCCAGCAATCCGGGCGCCGGGGAGCTGTTTTTT	CASNPGAGELFF
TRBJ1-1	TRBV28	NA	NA	TGTGCCAGCACGCGACATGGCGGCAAAGGCACTGAAGCTTTCTTT	CASTRHGGKGTEAFF
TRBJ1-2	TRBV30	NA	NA	TGTGCCTGGTCGCCAGTGTTTCTCTATGGCTACACCTTC	CAWSPVFLYGYTF
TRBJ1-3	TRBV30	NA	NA	TGTGCCTGGAGGGAGGGGGAGGGGGACTCTGGAAACACCATATATTTT	CAWREGEGDSGNTIYF
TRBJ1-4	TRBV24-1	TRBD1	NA	TGTGCCACCAGTGACTCCGGGACAGTTAATGAAAAACTGTTTTTT	CATSDSGTVNEKLFF
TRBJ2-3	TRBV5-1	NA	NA	TGCGCCAGCAGCTTGGACGGACCCGCCATAGATACGCAGTATTTT	CASSLDGPAIDTQYF